The rows below give T cell receptor beta chains drawn from one sample of a study of CD8+ T cells in alopecia areata. Libraries were prepared by immunoSEQ multiplex PCR; TCRdb keeps only in-frame clonotypes and omits some of them. Found here are approximately 150,000 clones, 40% to 65% of them singletons; the top ten hold 0.99%. The starting material was CD4+ T cells sorted from blood, obtained at week 0. The receptors come from a human donor with alopecia areata. Both conserved end residues are part of each CDR3.

v_call,cdr3_aa
TRBV10-2,CASSAVPLQETQYF
TRBV7-2,CASSLGSTNRGSYEQYF
TRBV29-1,CSVVGAIGADTQYF
TRBV25-1,CASSSTNSDLNYGYTF
TRBV5-1,CASSPGQGVAEAFF
TRBV18,CASSPRQGSGNTIYF
TRBV19,CASKSATTYEQYF
TRBV19,CASSIGGGSGYNEQFF
TRBV28,CASSHAGITGNTEAFF
TRBV11-3,CASSGRGSGANVLTF
TRBV7-9,CASSKGQGTQETQYF